A single sample gave rise to the 23 T cell receptor beta chains below, sequenced in a study of blood T cell repertoires in COVID-19. The table came from immunoSEQ multiplex PCR; TCRdb's copy has only in-frame clones and leaves some out. This sample yields fewer than 250,000 clones, of which roughly 77% are seen a single time; roughly a sixth belongs to the top ten. The specimen sequenced was PBMCs or T cells enriched from blood (not recorded which). These receptors came from a woman aged 50 to 65 with acute COVID-19.

The V call is TRBV6-2 or TRBV6-3, the J call TRBJ2-7; 7 bases map to TRBD1. Germline assignment: CDR1 MNHEY and CDR2 SVGEGT. The CDR3 consists of 14 residues. Trimming took 5 bases from V and 0 from J; bases not matched to a gene: 4. The DNA for the CDR3 is TGTGCCAGCAGTATCCGGGACAGCTCCTACGAGCAGTACGTC. Its protein is CASSIRDSSYEQYV.

V is TRBV7-2 and J is TRBJ1-2; D is undetermined. Per germline, CDR1 SGHTA and CDR2 FQGNSA. Trimming removed 5 bases from V and 1 base from J, with 14 bases in between. The CDR3 consists of 15 residues. For the CDR3, the DNA is TGTGCCAGCAGCCCGCAAAGTCAGATTAACTATGGCTACACCTTC. It codes for CASSPQSQINYGYTF.

V is TRBV7-8 and J is TRBJ2-2; tentative D call: TRBD1 (5 bases). Germline V gene lookup returns CDR1 SGHVS and CDR2 FQNEAQ. This CDR3 is built from 17 residues. Deletions cut 1 base from V and 7 bases from J, with 19 bases between. CDR3 in DNA: TGTGCCAGCAGCTTAGAGTCAGGGCGTAGACCCCACGGGGAGCTGTTTTTT. Amino acid sequence: CASSLESGRRPHGELFF.

This clone appeared a few times. The chain combines TRBV6-6 with TRBJ1-5; no clear D gene. Trimming removed 7 bases from V and 4 bases from J, with 17 bases in between. CDR1 and CDR2 (germline): MNHNY, SVGAGI (reference sequence). This CDR3 is built from 15 residues. In DNA form, the CDR3 reads TGTGCCAGCACCCATCTCGGTGAGGTAAATCAGCCCCAGCATTTT. This codes for CASTHLGEVNQPQHF.

In its sample, this clone was seen a few times. The chain joins TRBV19 to TRBJ1-5; D is ambiguous. Germline V CDR1 and CDR2: LNHDA, SQIVND (reference sequence). The ends were cut back, 4 bases at V and 2 bases at J, with 9 bases in the middle. This CDR3 is built from 14 residues. This CDR3 is CASSSSGGNQPQHF. In DNA, the CDR3 is TGTGCCAGTAGTAGCTCCGGGGGCAATCAGCCCCAGCATTTT.

The chain has TRBV10-2 and TRBJ1-3, with D maybe TRBD1 (6 bases). CDR3 length: 15 residues. Trimming shortened V by 6 bases and J by 0 bases, and 12 bases separated the two germline ends. CDR1 and CDR2 from the germline V gene are WSHSY and SAAADI. The DNA for the CDR3 is TGCGCCAGCAGCGATTGGACAGACTCTGGAAACACCATATATTTT. This codes for CASSDWTDSGNTIYF.

The chain employs TRBV9 and TRBJ1-1, with D uncertain. The ends were cut back, 1 base at V and 1 base at J, with 8 bases in the middle. The CDR3 has 14 amino acids. Germline CDR1 SGDLS, CDR2 YYNGEE. DNA of the CDR3: TGTGCCAGCAGCGTAAGTAGCGCGAACACTGAAGCTTTCTTT. Encoded protein: CASSVSSANTEAFF. Full variable domain (remainder filled in from reference TRBV9 and TRBJ1-1): DSGVTQTPKHLITATGQRVTLRCSPRSGDLSVYWYQQSLDQGLQFLIQYYNGEERAKGNILERFSAQQFPDLHSELNLSSLELGDSALYFCASSVSSANTEAFFGQGTRLTVV.

This chain uses TRBV28 with TRBJ1-4; D is undetermined. V was shortened by 8 bases and J by 5 bases, with 15 bases between the two germline ends. Germline V CDR1 and CDR2: MDHEN, SYDVKM. CDR3 length: 14 amino acids. The CDR3 region has the DNA TGTGCCAGCTCAAAGGCAGGTCCCAATGAAAAACTGTTTTTT. It yields the protein CASSKAGPNEKLFF.

V usage is TRBV2 and J usage is TRBJ2-6, with D unclear. Trimming pared 7 bases from V and 5 bases from J, leaving 12 bases between. The germline gives CDR1 SNHLY, CDR2 FYNNEI. The CDR3 is made up of 14 amino acids. The CDR3, as DNA: TGTGCCAGCAAAGAGCGAGGATGGGCCAACGTCCTGACTTTC. This translates into CASKERGWANVLTF.

The chain couples TRBV9 to TRBJ1-1; perhaps TRBD1 as D (5 bases). Between the trimmed V and J ends, which lost 0 bases and 5 bases, there was a span of 14 bases. The CDR3 is 15 amino acids. The germline CDR1 and CDR2 sequences are SGDLS and YYNGEE. Here the CDR3 reads CASSVGGRVETEAFF. Here the CDR3 DNA reads TGTGCCAGCAGCGTAGGAGGCAGGGTGGAGACTGAAGCTTTCTTT.

The genes are TRBV21-1 and TRBJ2-7; TRBD1 was called by the table and not checked on the DNA. TRBV21-1 is classified as a pseudogene. The CDR3 has 13 residues. CDR3 sequence (DNA): TGTGCCAGCAGCAAAAACAGGGTACACGAGCAGTACGTC. Its protein product is CASSKNRVHEQYV.

The chain recombines TRBV5-8 with TRBJ2-2; TRBD1 matches 7 bases. Germline values: CDR1 SGHTS, CDR2 YDEGEE. The CDR3 runs 14 residues. V lost 4 bases and J lost 1; bases outside the gene matches: 1. Written as DNA, the CDR3 is TGTGCCAGCAGCCGGACAGGGAACACCGGGGAGCTGTTTTTT. Translating it yields CASSRTGNTGELFF. The full variable domain, rest sourced from reference TRBV5-8 and TRBJ2-2, is EAGVTQSPTHLIKTRGQQATLRCSPISGHTSVYWYQQALGLGLQFLLWYDEGEERNRGNFPPRFSGRQFPNYSSELNVNALELEDSALYLCASSRTGNTGELFFGEGSRLTVL.

This clone was observed a handful of times. An end of the junction differs from the germline gene, which may be a read error. The V and J genes are TRBV19 and TRBJ1-5; 7 bases align to TRBD1. CDR3 length: 13 residues. CDR1 is LNHDA and CDR2 is SQIVND in the germline V gene (reference sequence). CDR3 sequence (DNA): TGTGCCAGTAGTCTAGACAGGGATCAGCCCCAGCATTTT. Residues: CASSLDRDQPQHF.

The chain has TRBV28 and TRBJ1-2; D unclear. The ends were cut back, 1 base at V and 4 bases at J, with 7 bases in the middle. Germline assignment: CDR1 MDHEN and CDR2 SYDVKM. This CDR3 spans 13 amino acids. Here the CDR3 DNA reads TGTGCCAGCAGTTTATTTCTATCCTATGGCTACACCTTC. It is translated as CASSLFLSYGYTF.

The V gene is TRBV12-3 or TRBV12-4, the J gene TRBJ2-7; D unclear. The CDR3 is made up of 13 amino acids. V shed 6 bases and J shed 3 bases, with 12 bases lying between them. The CDR3 DNA is TGTGCCAGCAGCGATCCGAACAGCTACGAGCAGTACGTC. Its protein product is CASSDPNSYEQYV.

This chain links TRBV6-4 with TRBJ1-2; D is undetermined. Germline loops: CDR1 MRHNA, CDR2 SNTAGT. Trimming pared 1 base from V and 5 bases from J, leaving 8 bases between. The CDR3 has 13 residues. DNA of the CDR3: TGTGCCAGCAGTGACTTCGGAGGGTATGGCTACACCTTC. Amino acids: CASSDFGGYGYTF.

The gene calls are TRBV19 and TRBJ1-2; no definite D call. The CDR3 covers 14 residues. Germline-derived CDR1 and CDR2 are LNHDA and SQIVND (reference sequence). The germline V and J ends were trimmed by 8 bases and 5 bases, with 18 bases remaining between them. The CDR3 region has the DNA TGTGCCAGTCGCTTAGAGGGAAAGCTTTATGGCTACACCTTC. This sequence encodes CASRLEGKLYGYTF.

The chain recombines TRBV29-1 with TRBJ1-1; D unresolved. V lost 3 bases to trimming and J lost 1 base, with 9 bases between them. This CDR3 region has 13 residues. Germline V gene data show CDR1 as SQVTM and CDR2 as ANQGSEA. Here the CDR3 DNA reads TGCAGCGTTGAGGTCCGGGAGAACACTGAAGCTTTCTTT. Residues: CSVEVRENTEAFF.

The V gene is TRBV5-1, the J gene TRBJ1-6; no definite D call. Germline values: CDR1 SGHRS, CDR2 YFSETQ. The CDR3 extends over 12 amino acids. V lost 0 bases to trimming and J lost 12 bases, with 7 bases between them. The CDR3 nucleotides are TGCGCCAGCAGCTTGGGTGAGGGACCCCTCCACTTT. Its translation is CASSLGEGPLHF.

The chain employs TRBV11-3 and TRBJ1-3; D gene uncertain. CDR1 is SGHNT and CDR2 is YENEEA in the germline V gene. The length of the CDR3 is 16 residues. Deletions cut 1 base from V and 0 bases from J, with 10 bases between. The CDR3, as DNA: TGTGCCAGCAGCTTAGGATATGGGAGCTCTGGAAACACCATATATTTT. Amino acids: CASSLGYGSSGNTIYF.

The chain combines TRBV7-9 with TRBJ1-2, with 8 nucleotides matching TRBD1. The germline CDR1 and CDR2 sequences are SEHNR and FQNEAQ (reference sequence). The V and J ends lost 2 bases and 8 bases, in that order; junction bases with no gene match: 7. CDR3 length: 14 residues. This CDR3 reads CASSLSRTGIGYTF. CDR3 DNA: TGTGCCAGCAGCTTAAGTCGGACAGGGATCGGCTACACCTTC.

The genes are TRBV7-6 and TRBJ1-5; unclear D gene. The CDR3 loop spans 13 amino acids. The V end was cut by 1 base, the J end by 5 bases, with 6 bases between. Germline V gene lookup returns CDR1 SGHVS and CDR2 FNYEAQ. The DNA of the CDR3 is TGTGCCAGCAGCTTAGGAGAACATCAGCCCCAGCATTTT. It yields the protein CASSLGEHQPQHF.

V is TRBV7-2 and J is TRBJ2-3, with 9 bases matching TRBD1. Germline-derived CDR1 and CDR2 are SGHTA and FQGNSA. The CDR3 contains 15 residues. After removal of 6 bases from V and 4 bases from J, the junction contained 8 bases not matched to a gene. The CDR3 region is CASSPGTGRADTQYF. For the CDR3, the DNA is TGTGCCAGCAGTCCCGGGACAGGGCGGGCAGATACGCAGTATTTT.